Listed below are T cell receptor beta chains from one sample, sequenced in a study of spatial heterogeneity in lung cancer. TCRdb recomputed calls from the 5' RACE reads with MiXCR, one row per CDR3 protein. The table records 25,000 or so distinct CDR3 sequences, almost 5.5% of them present only once. The specimen was PBMCs, collected at follow-up. The receptors were sampled from a female donor with early-stage non-small cell lung cancer. Each CDR3 is given with its conserved first and last residue. D genes are given only for firm matches. Some rows mark clone size as missing; the rest say once, few, many or name a class of expanded clone.

TRBJ1-1 | many | TRBD1 | TRBV6-6 | CASSVGTENTEAFF | TGTGCCAGCAGTGTTGGGACAGAGAACACTGAAGCTTTCTTT
TRBJ2-1 | many | TRBD2 | TRBV20-1 | CSLLSTSSTYNEQFF | TGCAGTTTGCTATCGACTAGCTCCACCTACAATGAGCAGTTCTTC
TRBJ2-1 | medium-sized | NA | TRBV7-9 | CASSPLAATSHAEQFF | TGTGCCAGCAGCCCCTTAGCGGCAACCTCCCACGCGGAGCAGTTCTTC
TRBJ1-2 | many | TRBD1 | TRBV20-1 | CSADTGGYGYTF | TGCAGTGCTGATACAGGGGGGTATGGCTACACCTTC
TRBJ2-1 | many | TRBD2 | TRBV18 | CASSPLGLAVNNEQFF | TGTGCCAGCTCACCACTAGGACTAGCGGTTAACAATGAGCAGTTCTTC
TRBJ1-2 | many | NA | TRBV27 | CASSFDRNYGYTF | TGTGCCAGCAGTTTCGACCGAAACTATGGCTACACCTTC
TRBJ2-7 | many | TRBD2 | TRBV4-2 | CASSPYMTSGSYEQYF | TGTGCCAGCAGCCCATACATGACTAGCGGGAGTTACGAGCAGTACTTC
TRBJ2-7 | many | NA | TRBV10-3 | CAISESTFGSYEQYF | TGTGCCATCAGTGAGTCAACGTTCGGCTCCTACGAGCAGTACTTC
TRBJ2-3 | many | NA | TRBV27 | CASSLWGRGTDTQYF | TGTGCCAGCAGTTTATGGGGGCGGGGCACAGATACGCAGTATTTT
TRBJ2-1 | many | NA | TRBV28 | CASRGAPGTIYNEQFF | TGTGCCAGCAGAGGGGCCCCCGGGACAATCTACAATGAGCAGTTCTTC
TRBJ2-1 | many | NA | TRBV7-2 | CASSLGQGTYNEQFF | TGTGCCAGCAGCTTAGGGCAGGGTACCTACAATGAGCAGTTCTTC
TRBJ2-7 | many | NA | TRBV20-1 | CSVEGQLASYEQYF | TGCAGTGTGGAGGGACAGCTTGCCTCCTACGAGCAGTACTTC
TRBJ1-1 | many | NA | TRBV2 | CASTSRENTEAFF | TGTGCCAGCACCTCAAGGGAGAACACTGAAGCTTTCTTT
TRBJ1-2 | many | NA | TRBV7-8 | CASSLGRSSFGYTF | TGTGCCAGCAGCTTAGGCAGATCCTCCTTTGGCTACACCTTC
TRBJ2-5 | many | NA | TRBV2 | CASSGQFQETQYF | TGTGCCAGCAGCGGACAGTTCCAAGAGACCCAGTACTTC
TRBJ2-1 | many | NA | TRBV2 | CASSESGYNEQFF | TGTGCCAGCAGTGAATCCGGTTACAATGAGCAGTTCTTC
TRBJ2-5 | many | NA | TRBV6-2/TRBV6-3 | CASRTRMLAIGETQYF | TGTGCCAGCAGAACCCGAATGCTAGCGATAGGGGAGACCCAGTACTTC
TRBJ2-1 | NA | TRBD2 | TRBV2 | CASRTSGSYNEQFF | TGTGCCAGCAGAACTAGCGGTTCCTACAATGAGCAGTTCTTC
TRBJ2-1 | many | TRBD1 | TRBV6-1 | CASTVDRAGEQFF | TGTGCCAGCACCGTGGACAGGGCGGGGGAGCAGTTCTTC
TRBJ2-1 | many | NA | TRBV12-3/TRBV12-4 | CASSFGRDNEQFF | TGTGCCAGCAGTTTCGGCAGGGACAATGAGCAGTTCTTC
TRBJ2-2 | many | TRBD2 | TRBV10-3 | CAISGTSGRSPGELFF | TGTGCCATCAGTGGGACTAGCGGGAGATCTCCCGGGGAGCTGTTTTTT
TRBJ2-5 | many | NA | TRBV7-9 | CASSQHSYLETQYF | TGTGCCAGCAGCCAACACAGCTATCTGGAGACCCAGTACTTC
TRBJ2-7 | NA | TRBD2 | TRBV7-2 | CASSFLLAGGTYEQYF | TGTGCCAGCAGCTTCCTACTAGCGGGGGGGACCTACGAGCAGTACTTC
TRBJ1-5 | NA | TRBD1 | TRBV28 | CASRATGTGGGNQPQHF | TGTGCCAGCAGAGCAACCGGGACAGGGGGCGGAAATCAGCCCCAGCATTTT
TRBJ2-7 | many | NA | TRBV5-5 | CASSLAGLSSYEQYF | TGTGCCAGCAGCTTGGCCGGGCTCAGCTCCTACGAGCAGTACTTC
TRBJ2-1 | many | TRBD1 | TRBV7-3 | CASSSYRGNEQFF | TGTGCCAGCAGCTCCTACAGGGGTAATGAGCAGTTCTTC
TRBJ2-1 | many | TRBD2 | TRBV7-8 | CASSLRASGPSGQFF | TGTGCCAGCAGCTTAAGGGCTAGCGGGCCATCGGGGCAGTTCTTC
TRBJ2-4 | NA | TRBD2 | TRBV6-6 | CASSYDGGARGNIQYF | TGTGCCAGCAGTTACGACGGGGGGGCCCGTGGAAACATTCAGTACTTC
TRBJ2-6 | many | NA | TRBV18 | CASSPMTGSGANVLTF | TGTGCCAGCTCACCAATGACAGGCTCTGGGGCCAACGTCCTGACTTTC
TRBJ2-3 | many | TRBD1 | TRBV12-3/TRBV12-4 | CASSADRESWTDTQYF | TGTGCCAGCAGCGCGGACAGGGAGAGTTGGACAGATACGCAGTATTTT
TRBJ2-3 | many | NA | TRBV5-1 | CASSLASDSTDTQYF | TGCGCCAGCAGCTTGGCTAGCGACAGCACAGATACGCAGTATTTT
TRBJ2-1 | many | NA | TRBV5-4 | CASSPRLLASSSYNEQFF | TGTGCCAGCAGCCCCCGCCTCCTAGCGTCAAGCTCCTACAATGAGCAGTTCTTC
TRBJ2-7 | many | NA | TRBV5-1 | CASSLEHGEQYF | TGCGCCAGCAGCTTGGAGCATGGCGAGCAGTACTTC
TRBJ2-2 | NA | NA | TRBV6-1 | CASSEARNTGELFF | TGTGCCAGCAGTGAAGCCCGAAACACCGGGGAGCTGTTTTTT
TRBJ2-3 | many | NA | TRBV7-2 | CASSGGARDTQYF | TGTGCCAGCAGCGGGGGGGCCAGGGATACGCAGTATTTT
TRBJ2-5 | many | TRBD2 | TRBV20-1 | CSAPTSLETQYF | TGCAGTGCACCGACTAGCCTGGAGACCCAGTACTTC
TRBJ1-1 | few | TRBD1 | TRBV7-3 | CASRYTGAGTEAFF | TGTGCCAGCAGGTATACAGGGGCCGGCACTGAAGCTTTCTTT
TRBJ2-7 | many | TRBD2 | TRBV5-1 | CASRLAPIGTSAYEQYF | TGCGCCAGCAGGTTGGCACCTATTGGGACTAGCGCTTACGAGCAGTACTTC
TRBJ2-3 | many | TRBD1 | TRBV5-6 | CASSFPGQGGDTQYF | TGTGCCAGCAGCTTTCCGGGACAGGGAGGGGATACGCAGTATTTT
TRBJ2-3 | many | NA | TRBV4-3 | CASSQGRTFGLDTQYF | TGCGCCAGCAGCCAAGGGCGAACGTTCGGTTTAGATACGCAGTATTTT
TRBJ2-7 | NA | TRBD1 | TRBV5-6 | CASSFRGQGSHEQYF | TGTGCCAGCAGCTTTCGTGGACAGGGTAGCCACGAGCAGTACTTC
TRBJ2-3 | many | TRBD2 | TRBV5-1 | CASSRTSGDADTQYF | TGCGCCAGCAGCAGAACTAGCGGGGACGCAGATACGCAGTATTTT
TRBJ2-3 | many | NA | TRBV5-1 | CASSPGRGASTDTQYF | TGCGCCAGCAGCCCTGGACGAGGGGCTAGCACAGATACGCAGTATTTT
TRBJ1-1 | many | TRBD1 | TRBV7-6 | CASSTDRGQTMNTEAFF | TGTGCCAGCAGCACTGACAGGGGGCAAACGATGAACACTGAAGCTTTCTTT
TRBJ2-2 | many | TRBD1 | TRBV20-1 | CSAGDRITTGELFF | TGCAGTGCTGGGGACAGGATTACCACCGGGGAGCTGTTTTTT
TRBJ2-1 | many | NA | TRBV20-1 | CSAREVRDNEQFF | TGCAGTGCTAGAGAGGTGAGGGACAATGAGCAGTTCTTC
TRBJ1-2 | many | TRBD1 | TRBV6-5 | CASSYSSRGTVGYTF | TGTGCCAGCAGTTACAGCAGCAGGGGGACCGTTGGCTACACCTTC
TRBJ2-1 | many | NA | TRBV7-2 | CASSPGVIEQFF | TGTGCCAGCAGCCCAGGGGTAATTGAGCAGTTCTTC